The 22 T cell receptor beta chains in this list originate from one sample, sequenced in a study of OX40 agonist ivuxolimab in advanced cancers. Sequencing was performed with immunoSEQ multiplex PCR; in TCRdb, only in-frame clones are kept and a portion is missing. The repertoire consists of roughly 32,000 clones, with roughly 84% occurring once and the leading ten covering roughly a fifth. The input for sequencing was CD4+ or CD8+ T cells sorted from blood, taken in a trial of the OX40 agonist ivuxolimab. These receptors were collected from an adult with an advanced solid tumor such as melanoma, head and neck, liver or kidney cancer.

This clone was found a few times. The chain carries TRBV28 and TRBJ1-4; no firm D call. CDR3 length: 15 amino acids. CDR1 and CDR2 from the germline V gene are MDHEN and SYDVKM. V was pared by 2 bases and J by 0 bases, with 7 bases between. This CDR3 reads CASSLTSATNEKLFF. The CDR3 region has the DNA TGTGCCAGCAGTTTAACCAGTGCAACTAATGAAAAACTGTTTTTT.

The chain has TRBV7-9 and TRBJ2-7; D uncertain. The germline V gene encodes CDR1 SEHNR and CDR2 FQNEAQ (reference sequence). V was shortened by 4 bases and J by 3 bases, with 16 bases between the two germline ends. This CDR3 spans 15 amino acids. The CDR3: CASSSSGGAIYEQYF. The CDR3 bases are TGTGCCAGCAGCTCCAGTGGTGGCGCAATCTACGAGCAGTACTTC.

V is TRBV4-1 and J is TRBJ1-3; 7 bases line up with TRBD1. Germline V CDR1 and CDR2: MGHRA, YSYEKL. V shed 5 bases, J shed 4 bases, and the junction held 11 bases outside the gene matches. The CDR3 sequence is 16 residues long. This CDR3 reads CASSVDPRTGGNTIYF. DNA for the CDR3: TGCGCCAGCAGCGTCGACCCCAGGACAGGAGGAAACACCATATATTTT.

This chain links TRBV2 with TRBJ2-1; TRBD1 aligns across 10 bases. Losses at the gene ends were 6 bases for V and 6 bases for J; bases not matched to a gene: 8. This CDR3 contains 15 residues. CDR1 and CDR2 (germline): SNHLY, FYNNEI. For the CDR3, the DNA is TGTGCCAGCAGCGACAGGGGGCAATGGGGCAATGAGCAGTTCTTC. It is translated as CASSDRGQWGNEQFF.

This chain links TRBV5-6 with TRBJ2-7; TRBD2 agrees at 8 bases. The J segment lost 6 bases and the V segment lost 1 base, leaving 9 bases of the junction unmatched. This CDR3 is built from 15 residues. Germline CDR1 and CDR2: SGHDT and YYEEEE. The CDR3 nucleotides are TGTGCCAGCAGCTTGATTACGGGAGGGGAGAGCGAGCAGTACTTC. Translated, it gives CASSLITGGESEQYF.

A single count supports this clone. The chain carries TRBV28 and TRBJ2-1, with a tentative D call TRBD1 (7 bases). Per germline, CDR1 MDHEN and CDR2 SYDVKM. With 4 bases removed from V and 0 bases from J, the gap between germline ends came to 10 bases. This CDR3 spans 15 amino acids. The CDR3 loop is CASSWQGGSYNEQFF. Here the CDR3 DNA reads TGTGCCAGCAGTTGGCAGGGGGGCTCCTACAATGAGCAGTTCTTC.

The chain recombines TRBV5-1 with TRBJ1-2, with 7 bases that match TRBD1. There are 17 residues in the CDR3. The V gene end was trimmed by 1 base and the J gene end by 0 bases; junction bases not matched to a gene: 9. Germline V CDR1 and CDR2: SGHRS, YFSETQ. The CDR3 is CASSLLFRDRANYGYTF. CDR3 coding DNA: TGCGCCAGCAGCTTGCTTTTCCGGGACAGAGCTAACTATGGCTACACCTTC.

J is TRBJ2-7 and V is TRBV4-1, with 7 bases aligning to TRBD1. Germline V lookup: CDR1 MGHRA, CDR2 YSYEKL. Trimming cost V 1 base and J 3 bases; bases outside gene matches: 6. The CDR3 length is 15 residues. The CDR3 region is CASSQGGQENYEQYF. The CDR3 DNA reads as TGCGCCAGCAGCCAAGGAGGACAGGAGAACTACGAGCAGTACTTC.

The chain combines TRBV2 with TRBJ1-3; no reliable D call. CDR1 SNHLY and CDR2 FYNNEI come from the germline V gene. The CDR3 length is 14 residues. The ends were cut back, 4 bases at V and 0 bases at J, with 7 bases in the middle. DNA of the CDR3: TGTGCCAGCAGTGTGAGAACCTCTGGAAACACCATATATTTT. Translation gives CASSVRTSGNTIYF.

A few counts support this clone. The J gene is TRBJ2-7, the V gene TRBV6-1; TRBD2 matches at 7 bases. Germline-derived CDR1 and CDR2 are MNHNS and SASEGT. V trimming: 7 bases; J trimming: 5 bases; junction bases outside the gene matches: 11. The CDR3 contains 14 residues. CDR3 DNA: TGTGCCAGCACTTCTAGCGGAACTTTTGACGAGCAGTACTTC. It encodes CASTSSGTFDEQYF.

The chain has TRBV5-8 and TRBJ1-3; D perhaps matches TRBD1 (5 bases). There are 15 residues in the CDR3. The germline V gene has CDR1 SGHTS and CDR2 YDEGEE. The V end lost 2 bases, the J end lost 4 bases, and 13 bases lay between the germline ends. The CDR3, as DNA: TGTGCCAGCAGCTTCCGGGGGGAACTCGGAAACACCATATATTTT. Amino acid sequence: CASSFRGELGNTIYF. Full variable domain (remainder filled in from reference TRBV5-8 and TRBJ1-3): EAGVTQSPTHLIKTRGQQATLRCSPISGHTSVYWYQQALGLGLQFLLWYDEGEERNRGNFPPRFSGRQFPNYSSELNVNALELEDSALYLCASSFRGELGNTIYFGEGSWLTVV.

J is TRBJ2-3 and V is TRBV7-3; 12 bases are shared with TRBD2. Looked up from germline, CDR1 is SGHTA and CDR2 is FQGTGA. This CDR3 is 16 amino acids long. V shed 5 bases and J 0 bases; nucleotides not matched to a gene: 3. The CDR3 is CASSIGLAGSTDTQYF. CDR3 in DNA: TGTGCCAGCAGCATAGGACTAGCGGGAAGCACAGATACGCAGTATTTT.

This clone was detected ten times or more. V and J are TRBV6-4 and TRBJ2-5; 9 nucleotides align to TRBD1. V lost 6 bases to trimming and J lost 3 bases; unmatched junction nucleotides: 2. CDR1 and CDR2 from the germline V gene are MRHNA and SNTAGT. CDR3 size: 13 residues. This chain's CDR3 is CASSRTGEETQYF. CDR3 DNA sequence: TGTGCCAGCAGCCGGACAGGGGAAGAGACCCAGTACTTC.

In its sample, this clone ranks as medium-sized. V usage is TRBV7-9 and J usage is TRBJ2-1, with 10 bases identical to TRBD1. Unmatched junction bases numbered 2, after V lost 3 bases and J lost 3 bases. Germline CDR1 and CDR2: SEHNR and FQNEAQ (reference sequence). The length of the CDR3 is 15 residues. The CDR3 protein is CASSLGTGDYNEQFF. The CDR3 DNA follows: TGTGCCAGCAGCTTGGGGACAGGGGACTACAATGAGCAGTTCTTC.

This chain joins TRBV6-5 and TRBJ2-7; no definite D call. V lost 6 bases and J lost 1, with 4 bases in between. This CDR3 comprises 11 residues. Germline assignment: CDR1 MNHEY and CDR2 SVGAGI. The CDR3 region has the DNA TGTGCCAGCAGCCGGTCCTACGAGCAGTACTTC. Its translation: CASSRSYEQYF.

A few counts support this clone. The chain couples TRBV6-4 to TRBJ2-3; D may be TRBD2 (6 bases). The CDR3 consists of 14 residues. Germline values: CDR1 MRHNA, CDR2 SNTAGT. With 4 bases removed from V and 1 base from J, the gap between germline ends came to 9 bases. CDR3 loop: CASSVGGGTDTQYF. The CDR3 bases are TGTGCCAGCAGTGTCGGCGGGGGCACAGATACGCAGTATTTT.

CDR3 sequence reads: CASSLGDATNEKLFF. The DNA for the CDR3 is TGCGCCAGCAGCTTGGGGGATGCAACTAATGAAAAACTGTTTTTT. The V and J genes are TRBV5-1 and TRBJ1-4, with D unclear. The CDR3 runs 15 residues. V was clipped by 0 bases and J by 0 bases, with 6 bases between them. The germline V gene encodes CDR1 SGHRS and CDR2 YFSETQ. Together with reference TRBV5-1 and TRBJ1-4, the CDR3 gives the full variable domain: KAGVTQTPRYLIKTRGQQVTLSCSPISGHRSVSWYQQTPGQGLQFLFEYFSETQRNKGNFPGRFSGRQFSNSRSEMNVSTLELGDSALYLCASSLGDATNEKLFFGSGTQLSVL.

This clone was picked up one time. The gene calls are TRBV13 and TRBJ2-2; TRBD2 is a possible D gene (6 bases). Deletions cut 5 bases from V and 7 bases from J, with 20 bases between. The CDR3 covers 16 residues. The V gene's germline CDR1 is PRHDT and CDR2 FYEKMQ (reference sequence). CDR3 residues: CASSGGTIKRVGELFF. The CDR3 bases are TGTGCCAGCAGCGGAGGGACCATCAAAAGGGTCGGGGAGCTGTTTTTT.

This clone showed up just once. The J gene is TRBJ1-2, the V gene TRBV2; 7 positions match TRBD1. V gave up 3 bases and J gave up 7 bases; unmatched junction bases: 8. CDR1 and CDR2 (germline): SNHLY, FYNNEI. The CDR3 has 14 amino acids. The CDR3 here is CASSDMTGTRGYTF. The DNA of the CDR3 is TGTGCCAGCAGTGACATGACAGGGACCCGTGGCTACACCTTC.

V and J are TRBV27 and TRBJ2-1; D perhaps matches TRBD2 (5 bases). With 7 bases removed from V and 1 base from J, the gap between germline ends came to 11 bases. The germline gives CDR1 MNHEY, CDR2 SMNVEV (reference sequence). The CDR3 consists of 14 residues. The CDR3 reads CASMAGLSYNEQFF. The DNA of the CDR3 is TGTGCCAGCATGGCGGGCCTATCCTACAATGAGCAGTTCTTC.

The chain is built from TRBV5-4 and TRBJ2-6; D assignment may be TRBD1 or TRBD2 (6 bases each). Germline CDR1 is SGHNT and CDR2 is YYREEE (reference sequence). The CDR3 spans 14 residues. V was cut by 5 bases and J by 2 bases, with 8 bases left in between. CDR3 residues: CASSRGAGANVLTF. The CDR3 nucleotides read TGTGCCAGCAGTAGGGGGGCTGGGGCCAACGTCCTGACTTTC.

In this sample, this clone turned up a few times. This chain links TRBV19 with TRBJ2-7; D is uncertain. CDR3 size: 14 residues. CDR1 LNHDA and CDR2 SQIVND come from the germline V gene (reference sequence). V was shortened by 5 bases and J by 0 bases, with 11 bases between the two germline ends. CDR3 sequence reads: CASSSGRSSYEQYF. As DNA, the CDR3 is TGTGCCAGTAGTTCTGGGCGGAGCTCCTACGAGCAGTACTTC.